These 29 T cell receptor beta chains came from one sample sequenced in a study of blood T cells in healthy people across ages. Combining a sample-barcoded 5' primer with a J-beta primer mix, a second PCR ran for about 7 to 12 cycles. TCRdb recomputed calls from the 5' RACE reads with MiXCR, one row per CDR3 protein. Among about 800,000 distinct CDR3 sequences listed, about 45% were seen once. Sequenced input: blood. These receptors were obtained from a man at least 80 years old in good health.

To note about this clonotype: This may be a read error, as it is one base from a much larger clone. The chain links TRBV7-2 to TRBJ2-4; TRBD1 might be the D (5 bases). The V gene lost 1 base and the J gene lost 13 bases, with 14 bases spanning the gap. The CDR3 length is 13 residues. From germline, CDR1 is SGHTA and CDR2 FQGNSA. CDR3 sequence reads: CASSLGPDNEQYF. The CDR3 DNA is TGTGCCAGCAGCTTAGGTCCGGACAATGAGCAGTACTTC.

The chain recombines TRBV29-1 with TRBJ1-6; no reliable D call. The CDR3 contains 15 residues. V was clipped by 4 bases and J by 0 bases, with 10 bases between them. Looked up from germline, CDR1 is SQVTM and CDR2 is ANQGSEA. This chain's CDR3 is CSVGGGRSYNSPLHF. The DNA for the CDR3 is TGCAGCGTTGGAGGCGGACGCTCCTATAATTCACCCCTCCACTTT.

The chain combines TRBV20-1 with TRBJ2-1; D is perhaps TRBD2 (6 bases). The V end was cut by 1 base, the J end by 2 bases, with 12 bases between. CDR1 is DFQATT and CDR2 is SNEGSKA in the germline V gene (reference sequence). This CDR3 has 15 amino acids. CDR3 amino acids: CSARVGGNTYNEQFF. For the CDR3, the DNA is TGCAGTGCTAGAGTTGGGGGGAACACCTACAATGAGCAGTTCTTC.

This clonotype was seen repeatedly, ten times or more. The chain employs TRBV28 and TRBJ2-3, with 11 nucleotides matching TRBD2. The CDR3 spans 15 residues. Trimming cost V 5 bases and J 1 base; bases outside gene matches: 2. Per germline, CDR1 MDHEN and CDR2 SYDVKM. CDR3 in amino acids: CASSTSGSGTDTQYF. The CDR3 region has the DNA TGTGCCAGCAGTACTAGCGGGAGCGGCACAGATACGCAGTATTTT. The full variable domain, its missing parts supplied by reference TRBV28 and TRBJ2-3, is DVKVTQSSRYLVKRTGEKVFLECVQDMDHENMFWYRQDPGLGLRLIYFSYDVKMKEKGDIPEGYSVSREKKERFSLILESASTNQTSMYLCASSTSGSGTDTQYFGPGTRLTVL.

The chain links TRBV2 to TRBJ2-1; perhaps TRBD2 as D (6 bases). CDR1 is SNHLY and CDR2 is FYNNEI in the germline V gene. CDR3 length: 15 amino acids. V was shortened by 4 bases and J by 10 bases, with 20 bases between the two germline ends. The CDR3 here is CASSGARVWDSEQFF. The CDR3 nucleotides read TGTGCCAGCAGTGGTGCAAGGGTTTGGGACTCCGAGCAGTTCTTC.

The chain employs TRBV5-1 and TRBJ2-5; 9 bases match TRBD1. CDR3 length equals 19 residues. The trim removed 4 bases at V and 2 bases at J, leaving 18 bases unmatched. Germline CDR1 and CDR2: SGHRS and YFSETQ. CDR3 in DNA: TGCGCCAGCAGCGTAGGGACAGGGTCAACATCGAGAAGGCAAGAGACCCAGTACTTC. Amino acids: CASSVGTGSTSRRQETQYF.

This clonotype was seen repeatedly, ten times or more. The chain recombines TRBV20-1 with TRBJ2-3; D gene ambiguous. Germline values: CDR1 DFQATT, CDR2 SNEGSKA (reference sequence). This CDR3 region has 14 residues. The ends were cut back, 0 bases at V and 0 bases at J, with 7 bases in the middle. In DNA, the CDR3 is TGCAGTGCTAGAGATCCGCTCAGCACAGATACGCAGTATTTT. The encoded protein is CSARDPLSTDTQYF.

The V gene is TRBV7-8, the J gene TRBJ2-3; 10 positions match TRBD2. CDR3 length: 16 residues. The J segment lost 5 bases and the V segment lost 5 bases, leaving 10 bases of the junction unmatched. From germline, CDR1 is SGHVS and CDR2 FQNEAQ. In DNA, the CDR3 is TGTGCCAGCAGCCGTTCCAGCGGGAGGGCCGGAGATACGCAGTATTTT. Its translation: CASSRSSGRAGDTQYF.

There are a few counts of this clonotype. This rearrangement joins TRBV29-1 to TRBJ2-2; D is uncertain. The germline V and J ends were trimmed by 4 bases and 4 bases, with 13 bases remaining between them. The CDR3 consists of 14 residues. Germline CDR1 reads SQVTM; CDR2 reads ANQGSEA. CDR3 loop: CSVAVGQTTGELFF. CDR3 nucleotide sequence: TGCAGCGTTGCAGTCGGGCAGACCACCGGGGAGCTGTTTTTT.

This clonotype was seen more than once but under ten times. The CDR3 sequence is CASRPRGKNEQFF. CDR3 DNA: TGTGCCAGCAGGCCTAGGGGAAAAAATGAGCAGTTCTTC. The chain carries TRBV3-1 and TRBJ2-1, with a possible D match to TRBD1 (5 bases). The CDR3 sequence is 13 residues long. Trimming removed 6 bases at V and 7 bases at J, with 13 bases between. Germline assignment: CDR1 LGHDT and CDR2 YNNKEL (reference sequence).

The gene calls are TRBV27 and TRBJ2-7; D perhaps matches TRBD1 (6 bases). This CDR3 spans 12 amino acids. Germline V gene lookup returns CDR1 MNHEY and CDR2 SMNVEV (reference sequence). With 3 bases removed from V and 6 bases from J, the gap between germline ends came to 9 bases. This CDR3 reads CASSFLGGEQYF. CDR3 nucleotide sequence: TGTGCCAGCAGTTTTTTAGGGGGCGAGCAGTACTTC.

V is TRBV12-3 or TRBV12-4 and J is TRBJ1-1, with D perhaps TRBD1 (6 bases). CDR3 length equals 14 residues. Between the trimmed V and J ends, which lost 1 base and 4 bases, there was a span of 10 bases. The CDR3 DNA reads TGTGCCAGCAGTTTAGAGACAGGAGTCACTGAAGCTTTCTTT. This gives the protein CASSLETGVTEAFF.

The chain links TRBV20-1 to TRBJ2-7; D call uncertain. Germline V gives CDR1 DFQATT, CDR2 SNEGSKA (reference sequence). This CDR3 contains 12 residues. Here the CDR3 reads CSVPRPTYEQYF. For the CDR3, the DNA is TGCAGCGTCCCTCGTCCGACTTACGAGCAGTACTTC.

The V call is TRBV7-2, the J call TRBJ2-3, with a weak D call TRBD2 (5 bases). This CDR3 region has 14 residues. V lost 0 bases, J lost 5 bases, and 9 bases lay in between. CDR1 is SGHTA and CDR2 is FQGNSA in the germline V gene. CDR3 sequence reads: CASSLAGRRDTQYF. The DNA of the CDR3 is TGTGCCAGCAGCTTAGCGGGGAGAAGAGATACGCAGTATTTT.

This clonotype has only one observation. The chain is built from TRBV29-1 and TRBJ2-3; tentatively, D is TRBD2 (6 bases). The ends were cut back, 5 bases at V and 8 bases at J, with 11 bases in the middle. The V gene's germline CDR1 is SQVTM and CDR2 ANQGSEA. The CDR3 runs 11 residues. The CDR3, as DNA: TGCAGCGTTCATTGGGGAGGTACGCAGTATTTT. Translated, it gives CSVHWGGTQYF.

The V gene is TRBV5-1, the J gene TRBJ2-3; D perhaps matches TRBD1 (6 bases). The CDR3 extends over 15 amino acids. The ends were cut back, 0 bases at V and 1 base at J, with 9 bases in the middle. The germline V gene encodes CDR1 SGHRS and CDR2 YFSETQ. This CDR3 reads CASSLEDSRTDTQYF. Here the CDR3 DNA reads TGCGCCAGCAGCTTGGAGGACAGCCGCACAGATACGCAGTATTTT. Looking up the rest from reference TRBV5-1 and TRBJ2-3 gives the full variable domain: KAGVTQTPRYLIKTRGQQVTLSCSPISGHRSVSWYQQTPGQGLQFLFEYFSETQRNKGNFPGRFSGRQFSNSRSEMNVSTLELGDSALYLCASSLEDSRTDTQYFGPGTRLTVL.

This sequence joins TRBV7-2 and TRBJ2-7; 7 nucleotides match TRBD2. There are 14 residues in the CDR3. Germline values: CDR1 SGHTA, CDR2 FQGNSA. Trimming removed 2 bases from V and 3 bases from J; junction bases left unmatched: 4. The CDR3 sequence: CASSLIAGVYEQYF. CDR3 DNA: TGTGCCAGCAGCTTAATCGCGGGAGTCTACGAGCAGTACTTC.

As to this clonotype: The germline gene is not matched at one end of the junction; a read error may be the cause. The V call is TRBV10-3, the J call TRBJ2-1; 8 bases match TRBD2. In germline, CDR1 is ENHRY, CDR2 SYGVKD. This CDR3 spans 15 amino acids. The CDR3: CVISVEAGVGNEQFF. Here the CDR3 DNA reads TGTGTCATCAGTGTGGAAGCGGGAGTTGGCAATGAGCAGTTCTTC.

The genes are TRBV2 and TRBJ1-2; D is undetermined. The CDR3 length is 12 residues. Germline lookup yields CDR1 SNHLY and CDR2 FYNNEI. V gave up 11 bases and J gave up 2 bases, with 12 bases separating them. The CDR3 DNA reads as TGTGCCGGAGGCATGGGGAACTATGGCTACACCTTC. It encodes CAGGMGNYGYTF.

V is TRBV30 and J is TRBJ2-1; possibly TRBD2 for D (6 bases). The CDR3 runs 11 residues. V was cut by 5 bases and J by 9 bases, with 11 bases left in between. Germline V lookup: CDR1 GTSNPN, CDR2 SVGIG (reference sequence). The DNA of the CDR3 is TGTGCCTGGGGGGGGTCCGGTGAGCAGTTCTTC. This translates into CAWGGSGEQFF. Looking up the rest from reference TRBV30 and TRBJ2-1 gives the full variable domain: SQTIHQWPATLVQPVGSPLSLECTVEGTSNPNLYWYRQAAGRGLQLLFYSVGIGQISSEVPQNLSASRPQDRQFILSSKKLLLSDSGFYLCAWGGSGEQFFGPGTRLTVL.

V gene TRBV12-3 or TRBV12-4 combines with J gene TRBJ1-1; 9 positions match TRBD1. The CDR3 length is 14 residues. Trimming removed 5 bases from V and 1 base from J; junction bases left unmatched: 2. The CDR3 reads CASSAGQGNTEAFF. CDR3 coding DNA: TGTGCCAGCAGTGCGGGACAGGGGAACACTGAAGCTTTCTTT.

A remark on this clonotype: A much bigger clone sits one base away, suggesting this may be a read error. This rearrangement joins TRBV19 to TRBJ2-1; 7 bases match TRBD2. CDR3 size: 14 residues. V trimming: 4 bases; J trimming: 6 bases; junction bases outside the gene matches: 6. CDR1 LNHDA and CDR2 SQIVND come from the germline V gene (reference sequence). CDR3 in amino acids: CASSRDYYINEQFF. In nucleotides, the CDR3 is TGTGCCAGTAGTAGGGACTACTACATCAATGAGCAGTTCTTC.

This clonotype has a handful of counts. This chain joins TRBV20-1 and TRBJ1-2, with TRBD1 as a possible D gene (6 bases). V was pared by 7 bases and J by 2 bases, with 14 bases between. The germline gives CDR1 DFQATT, CDR2 SNEGSKA (reference sequence). The CDR3 covers 13 residues. CDR3 sequence reads: CSVVGGANYGYTF. CDR3 nucleotides: TGCAGTGTGGTCGGGGGCGCCAACTATGGCTACACCTTC.

This clonotype was found a few times. V is TRBV5-1 and J is TRBJ2-2, with a tentative D call TRBD1 (6 bases). This CDR3 region has 15 residues. Germline V CDR1 and CDR2: SGHRS, YFSETQ. V was shortened by 2 bases and J by 1 base, with 9 bases between the two germline ends. Written as DNA, the CDR3 is TGCGCCAGCAGCTTCAGGGGTCAGAACACCGGGGAGCTGTTTTTT. Its protein is CASSFRGQNTGELFF.

This clonotype was recorded a few times. This chain joins TRBV28 and TRBJ1-5, with D possibly being TRBD1 (6 bases). This CDR3 is 15 amino acids long. V was clipped by 6 bases and J by 6 bases, with 18 bases between them. Germline V gives CDR1 MDHEN, CDR2 SYDVKM. The CDR3 DNA reads as TGTGCCAGCAGCCCCCAGGGGTCGCGGAGTCAGCCCCAGCATTTT. This sequence encodes CASSPQGSRSQPQHF.

This sequence joins TRBV20-1 and TRBJ1-5; D is uncertain. Germline CDR1 DFQATT, CDR2 SNEGSKA (reference sequence). The CDR3 covers 14 residues. The germline V and J ends were trimmed by 3 bases and 7 bases, with 16 bases remaining between them. The CDR3 bases are TGCAGTGCTAGTCCGGGCCTCGAGATCCAGCCCCAGCATTTT. Translation gives CSASPGLEIQPQHF.

On this clonotype itself: Possible read error: a much larger clone is one base away. The chain uses TRBV11-3 and TRBJ2-4, with 8 nucleotides matching TRBD2. The CDR3 sequence is 16 residues long. V shed 0 bases, J shed 15 bases, and the junction held 16 bases outside the gene matches. CDR1 and CDR2 (germline): SGHNT, YENEEA. The CDR3 loop reads CASSLEGRSGRDERYF. CDR3 nucleotides: TGTGCCAGCAGCTTAGAGGGAAGGAGCGGGAGAGACGAGCGGTACTTC.

This clonotype was detected ten times or more. The rearrangement joins TRBV28 to TRBJ2-5; maybe TRBD1 (6 bases). Germline values: CDR1 MDHEN, CDR2 SYDVKM. This CDR3 spans 14 amino acids. The V gene lost 6 bases and the J gene lost 3 bases, with 14 bases spanning the gap. CDR3 loop: CASSEGTREETQYF. CDR3 nucleotide sequence: TGTGCCAGCAGCGAGGGGACAAGAGAAGAGACCCAGTACTTC.

The V gene is TRBV12-3 or TRBV12-4, the J gene TRBJ2-4; D call uncertain. Between the trimmed V and J ends, which lost 1 base and 7 bases, there was a span of 8 bases. The CDR3 runs to 13 residues. CDR3 sequence reads: CASSLGGRNIQYF. CDR3 nucleotides: TGTGCCAGCAGTTTAGGCGGACGGAACATTCAGTACTTC.